These 26 T cell receptor beta chains came from one sample sequenced in a study of control samples from healthy donors and cancer patients. Libraries were prepared by immunoSEQ multiplex PCR; TCRdb keeps only in-frame clonotypes and omits some of them. The sample has around 110,000 clones; roughly 93% are singletons. Sequencing was carried out using blood. All receptors come from a young man in good health.

CDR3 amino acids: CASSLQGRSNTGELFF. DNA for the CDR3: TGTGCCAGCAGCTTACAGGGACGCTCGAACACCGGGGAGCTGTTTTTT. J is TRBJ2-2 and V is TRBV7-2; D may match TRBD1 or TRBD2 (5 bases each). This CDR3 has 16 residues. V lost 2 bases, J lost 0 bases, and 10 bases lay in between. The germline gives CDR1 SGHTA, CDR2 FQGNSA.

The chain employs TRBV5-6 and TRBJ1-1, with a possible D match to TRBD1 (6 bases). CDR3 length equals 15 residues. Germline V gene sequence: CDR1 SGHDT, CDR2 YYEEEE. Between the trimmed V and J ends, which lost 4 bases and 0 bases, there was a span of 13 bases. CDR3 coding DNA: TGTGCCAGCAGCGTACGGACAGTAATGAACACTGAAGCTTTCTTT. It specifies CASSVRTVMNTEAFF. The variable domain in full, with the rest retrieved from reference TRBV5-6 and TRBJ1-1, is DAGVTQSPTHLIKTRGQQVTLRCSPKSGHDTVSWYQQALGQGPQFIFQYYEEEERQRGNFPDRFSGHQFPNYSSELNVNALLLGDSALYLCASSVRTVMNTEAFFGQGTRLTVV.

This clone was detected only once. V is TRBV7-9 and J is TRBJ2-3; 13 positions agree with TRBD2. The CDR3 sequence is 18 residues long. The V and J ends lost 5 bases and 0 bases, in that order; junction bases with no gene match: 8. Germline V gene data show CDR1 as SEHNR and CDR2 as FQNEAQ (reference sequence). CDR3 sequence: CASSSRLAGGSSTDTQYF. The CDR3 bases are TGTGCCAGCAGCAGTCGACTAGCGGGGGGCTCTAGCACAGATACGCAGTATTTT.

V gene TRBV12-3 or TRBV12-4 combines with J gene TRBJ1-2, with 9 bases fitting TRBD1. The CDR3 sequence is 13 residues long. With 5 bases clipped from V and 8 bases from J, the junction kept 6 bases outside the gene matches. The CDR3 DNA reads TGTGCCAGCAGTCTACAGGGGGCAGGAGGCTACACCTTC. It is translated as CASSLQGAGGYTF.

This chain connects TRBV5-4 to TRBJ2-7; possibly TRBD1 for D (6 bases). V lost 0 bases to trimming and J lost 3 bases, with 10 bases between them. Germline-derived CDR1 and CDR2 are SGHNT and YYREEE (reference sequence). The CDR3 covers 14 residues. The CDR3 DNA is TGTGCCAGCAGCTTGGCTCAGGGGATCTACGAGCAGTACTTC. Amino acid sequence: CASSLAQGIYEQYF.

The CDR3 region has the DNA TGTGCCAGCAGCTTGACTTGGGGGCAGTATGGCTACACCTTC. It specifies CASSLTWGQYGYTF. The gene calls are TRBV5-6 and TRBJ1-2, with D possibly matching TRBD1 (6 bases). V was clipped by 1 base and J by 5 bases, with 12 bases between them. From germline, CDR1 is SGHDT and CDR2 YYEEEE. CDR3 length: 14 amino acids.

The CDR3 DNA follows: TGTGCCAGCAGTTTAGGACGGGCGAACACTGAAGCTTTCTTT. It codes for CASSLGRANTEAFF. This chain uses TRBV2 with TRBJ1-1; D gene unclear. The CDR3 covers 14 residues. Per the germline V gene, CDR1 is SNHLY and CDR2 is FYNNEI. Trimming shortened V by 5 bases and J by 1 base, and 11 bases separated the two germline ends.

The count of this clone is one. The V and J genes are TRBV7-2 and TRBJ2-2; D might be TRBD1 (6 bases). Germline assignment: CDR1 SGHTA and CDR2 FQGNSA. The germline V and J ends were trimmed by 1 base and 2 bases, with 8 bases remaining between them. This CDR3 has 15 residues. CDR3 in amino acids: CASSLGQANTGELFF. The DNA for the CDR3 is TGTGCCAGCAGCTTAGGACAGGCAAACACCGGGGAGCTGTTTTTT. The variable domain in full, completed from reference TRBV7-2 and TRBJ2-2, reads GAGVSQSPSNKVTEKGKDVELRCDPISGHTALYWYRQSLGQGLEFLIYFQGNSAPDKSGLPSDRFSAERTGGSVSTLTIQRTQQEDSAVYLCASSLGQANTGELFFGEGSRLTVL.

J is TRBJ1-3 and V is TRBV18, with D hard to call. The length of the CDR3 is 21 residues. Germline V gene data show CDR1 as KGHSH and CDR2 as LQKENI. V lost 0 bases and J 0 bases, leaving 24 bases between the germline ends. The CDR3 DNA is TGTGCCAGCTCACCACCGAGAGAGTTTCAGGAAAGCTATATCTCTGGAAACACCATATATTTT. It yields the protein CASSPPREFQESYISGNTIYF.

The gene calls are TRBV6-5 and TRBJ2-7, with a possible D match to TRBD1 (6 bases). Trimming pared 10 bases from V and 0 bases from J, leaving 13 bases between. Germline CDR1 MNHEY, CDR2 SVGAGI. The CDR3 is 13 residues long. The CDR3 DNA sequence: TGTGCCACCGGACAGTGGAGCTCCTACGAGCAGTACTTC. Its protein is CATGQWSSYEQYF.

The chain joins TRBV27 to TRBJ1-6; D is undetermined. V dropped 6 bases and J dropped 7 bases, with 10 bases sitting between them. This CDR3 spans 13 amino acids. Looked up from germline, CDR1 is MNHEY and CDR2 is SMNVEV (reference sequence). Here the CDR3 DNA reads TGTGCCAGCAGCCCGCTACCAAATTCACCCCTCCACTTT. It specifies CASSPLPNSPLHF.

The CDR3 region has the DNA TGTGCCAGCAGCCCAGGGGGGCCATCCTACGAGCAGTACTTC. It translates to CASSPGGPSYEQYF. This chain links TRBV27 with TRBJ2-7, with D perhaps matching TRBD1 (7 bases). The CDR3 has 14 residues. The germline V gene has CDR1 MNHEY and CDR2 SMNVEV (reference sequence). Trimming took off 6 bases at V and 1 base at J, with 13 bases between the two ends.

The chain is built from TRBV5-1 and TRBJ1-2, with 7 bases lining up with TRBD1. Losses at the gene ends were 5 bases for V and 3 bases for J; bases not matched to a gene: 4. The length of the CDR3 is 13 residues. Per germline, CDR1 SGHRS and CDR2 YFSETQ. The CDR3 here is CASREGADYGYTF. The CDR3 bases are TGCGCCAGCAGAGAGGGGGCGGACTATGGCTACACCTTC.

The chain uses TRBV2 and TRBJ2-2; D unclear. Germline CDR1 and CDR2: SNHLY and FYNNEI. The ends were cut back, 2 bases at V and 3 bases at J, with 13 bases in the middle. The CDR3 consists of 16 residues. In DNA form, the CDR3 reads TGTGCCAGCAGTGAAATGACACGCCTCGACACCGGGGAGCTGTTTTTT. Protein sequence: CASSEMTRLDTGELFF.

The V and J genes are TRBV6-4 and TRBJ1-6; unclear D gene. CDR3 length equals 13 residues. V shed 4 bases and J shed 7 bases, with 8 bases lying between them. In germline, CDR1 is MRHNA, CDR2 SNTAGT. In DNA form, the CDR3 reads TGTGCCAGCAGTGCAACGTTGAATTCACCCCTCCACTTT. This codes for CASSATLNSPLHF.

The chain is built from TRBV9 and TRBJ1-1; D not certain. The germline gives CDR1 SGDLS, CDR2 YYNGEE. V was trimmed by 0 bases and J by 4 bases, leaving 7 bases between them. The CDR3 runs 13 residues. The CDR3 spells CASSVATSTEAFF. The DNA of the CDR3 is TGTGCCAGCAGCGTAGCTACTTCCACTGAAGCTTTCTTT.

This chain uses TRBV7-9 with TRBJ1-1; a possible D gene is TRBD1 (6 bases). Germline V gene sequence: CDR1 SEHNR, CDR2 FQNEAQ (reference sequence). The CDR3 runs 14 residues. V was trimmed by 5 bases and J by 0 bases, leaving 10 bases between them. The CDR3 is CASSPGAVNTEAFF. DNA for the CDR3: TGTGCCAGCAGCCCGGGGGCTGTGAACACTGAAGCTTTCTTT.

This chain joins TRBV7-9 and TRBJ1-6, with D hard to call. V gave up 1 base and J gave up 13 bases, with 14 bases separating them. From germline, CDR1 is SEHNR and CDR2 FQNEAQ (reference sequence). The length of the CDR3 is 14 residues. CDR3 protein: CASSLGAGLGPLHF. The CDR3 DNA reads TGTGCCAGCAGCTTAGGGGCGGGCCTCGGGCCCCTCCACTTT.

The rearrangement joins TRBV24-1 to TRBJ2-3; no reliable D call. The CDR3 loop spans 14 amino acids. Germline CDR1 reads KGHDR; CDR2 reads SFDVKD. V lost 2 bases and J lost 4, with 9 bases in between. CDR3 nucleotides: TGTGCCACCAGTGATTCCCCTACGCCAGATACGCAGTATTTT. Translating it yields CATSDSPTPDTQYF.

The chain combines TRBV10-3 with TRBJ1-3, with 7 bases fitting TRBD1. The CDR3 extends over 15 amino acids. With V trimmed by 4 bases and J by 0 bases, 3 bases remained unmatched. From germline, CDR1 is ENHRY and CDR2 SYGVKD. For the CDR3, the DNA is TGTGCCATCAGTGCAGGGGGGATCTCTGGAAACACCATATATTTT. This translates into CAISAGGISGNTIYF.

The chain has TRBV28 and TRBJ2-7, with 8 nucleotides matching TRBD1. The V segment lost 6 bases and the J segment 6 bases; nucleotides outside the gene matches: 4. Germline V gives CDR1 MDHEN, CDR2 SYDVKM. The CDR3 extends over 12 amino acids. CDR3 in amino acids: CASRTDRVEQYF. As DNA, the CDR3 is TGTGCCAGCAGAACGGACAGGGTCGAGCAGTACTTC.

The chain uses TRBV7-9 and TRBJ2-6; D is uncertain. This CDR3 region has 16 residues. V lost 8 bases, J lost 2 bases, and 16 bases lay in between. Germline CDR1 and CDR2: SEHNR and FQNEAQ (reference sequence). The CDR3 bases are TGTGCCAGCCCCGACCCCCTAACGACTGGGGCCAACGTCCTGACTTTC. This sequence encodes CASPDPLTTGANVLTF.

V is TRBV19 and J is TRBJ2-1, with 8 bases lining up with TRBD2. V lost 7 bases to trimming and J lost 8 bases; unmatched junction nucleotides: 7. CDR3 length: 13 amino acids. Germline CDR1 LNHDA, CDR2 SQIVND (reference sequence). CDR3 residues: CASKTRGGYEQFF. For the CDR3, the DNA is TGTGCCAGTAAGACACGGGGGGGGTATGAGCAGTTCTTC.

The count of this clone is one. The J gene is TRBJ2-1, the V gene TRBV7-3, with a weak D call TRBD2 (5 bases). Trimming removed 5 bases from V and 5 bases from J, with 16 bases in between. This CDR3 has 15 amino acids. Looked up from germline, CDR1 is SGHTA and CDR2 is FQGTGA. The CDR3 reads CASSGMSLGDNEQFF. CDR3 coding DNA: TGTGCCAGCAGCGGAATGTCACTAGGAGACAATGAGCAGTTCTTC.

This clone showed up just once. The chain has TRBV2 and TRBJ2-7; D may correspond to TRBD1 or TRBD2 (5 bases each). This CDR3 spans 12 amino acids. Germline V gene lookup returns CDR1 SNHLY and CDR2 FYNNEI. The germline V and J ends were trimmed by 7 bases and 5 bases, with 12 bases remaining between them. This CDR3 is CASNRRQDEQYV. As DNA, the CDR3 is TGTGCCAGCAACAGGAGGCAGGACGAGCAGTACGTC.

The rearrangement uses TRBV27 and TRBJ2-2; a possible D gene is TRBD1 (7 bases). Germline V gene lookup returns CDR1 MNHEY and CDR2 SMNVEV (reference sequence). The length of the CDR3 is 14 residues. V lost 7 bases and J lost 5, with 14 bases in between. CDR3 loop: CASMEGQRTGELFF. The CDR3, as DNA: TGTGCCAGCATGGAGGGACAGAGGACCGGGGAGCTGTTTTTT.